Given below is one T cell receptor (beta chain) in context. The sample comes from a study of follicular helper T cells after annual influenza vaccination. Germline assignment: CDR1 MNHNS and CDR2 SASEGT. Trimming cost V 7 bases and J 6 bases, with 10 bases left between them. This CDR3 contains 11 residues. Sample time point: 2015-2016 season, 7 days after influenza vaccination. No donor had influenza vaccine in the prior 6 months; all lived in the community. Sequencing used immunoSEQ multiplex PCR; TCRdb keeps in-frame clones, though not all of them. The data hold around 7,000 clones, with more than 75% observed a single time.

The sample consisted of CXCR5- memory CD4+ T cells sorted from blood, taken 7 days after influenza vaccination. The source of this sequence is an adult who received the influenza vaccine. The chain couples TRBV6-1 to TRBJ2-7, with TRBD2 as a possible D gene (6 bases). CDR3 in DNA: TGTGCCAGCACGGCGGGACGCGAGCAGTACTTC. Its translation is CASTAGREQYF.